This TCR beta chain stems from a study of shared clonotypes between healthy human individuals. Overall study findings and caveats: With a few donors compared, approximately 5.5% of naive CD4 clonotypes were shared. Blood was the sole source, and tissue repertoires probably differ.

The authors ran the assay at deep level. The method was immunoSEQ multiplex PCR; TCRdb's version includes in-frame clones alone and lacks a portion of them. The repertoire includes hundreds of thousands of clones, almost 97% of them detected once, and about 0.054% sits in the top ten. Germline V gene lookup returns CDR1 SEHNR and CDR2 FQNEAQ (reference sequence). The V and J ends lost 4 bases and 10 bases respectively, with 11 bases between them. There are 12 residues in the CDR3. Adults of Caucasian background living in Nashville, Tennessee made up all donors. This clone has a single count. What it binds is unknown.

Sequenced input: naive CD4+ T cells sorted from blood. Subset defined: CD45RA+ positively selected. The chain uses TRBV7-9 and TRBJ2-1, with D tentatively TRBD1 or TRBD2 (6 bases each). The source of this sequence is a woman younger than 45 in good health. CDR3 protein: CASSSKGGEQFF. Here the CDR3 DNA reads TGTGCCAGCAGCTCCAAAGGGGGGGAGCAGTTCTTC.